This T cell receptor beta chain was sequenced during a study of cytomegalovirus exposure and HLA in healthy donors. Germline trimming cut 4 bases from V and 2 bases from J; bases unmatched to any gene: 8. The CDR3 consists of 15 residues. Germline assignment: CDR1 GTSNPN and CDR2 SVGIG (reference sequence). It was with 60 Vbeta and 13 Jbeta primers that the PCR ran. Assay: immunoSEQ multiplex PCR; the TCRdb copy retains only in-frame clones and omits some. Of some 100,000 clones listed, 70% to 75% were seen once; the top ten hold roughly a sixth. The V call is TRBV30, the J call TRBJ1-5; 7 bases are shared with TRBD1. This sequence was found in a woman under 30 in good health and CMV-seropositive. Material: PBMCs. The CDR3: CAWTTTGVGNQPQHF. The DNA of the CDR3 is TGTGCCTGGACCACCACAGGGGTAGGCAATCAGCCCCAGCATTTT.